These 30 T cell receptor beta chains share one sample of origin, sequenced in a study of T cells in Graves' hyperthyroidism and ophthalmopathy (dated by TCRdb to between 2018 and 2021). Library generation was performed with multiplex PCR. The sample was run on an Illumina HiSeq 2000. TCR beta CDR3 regions were amplified from RNA transcripts. A first-round RT-PCR of the TCR CDR3 used the HTBI primer set with the Qiagen OneStep RT-PCR kit. In TCRdb, the public reads were trimmed at Q25 with fastp and aligned with MiXCR, with productive beta chains retained. One record per CDR3 amino acid sequence lists the most common genes and DNA. This sample lists 350,000 to 400,000 distinct CDR3 sequences; approximately 15% were detected once. The top ten hold 32% of the sample. Sequenced: blood. Receptors were obtained from a woman aged 30 to 39 with Graves' hyperthyroidism.

The chain recombines TRBV7-9 with TRBJ2-1, with 15 bases fitting TRBD2. The CDR3 spans 16 residues. CDR1 and CDR2 from the germline V gene are SEHNR and FQNEAQ (reference sequence). The junction had 2 bases not matched to a gene; V was cut back by 1 base and J by 7 bases. In DNA form, the CDR3 reads TGTGCCAGCAGCTTAGGGACTAGCGGGAGGGTAAATGAGCAGTTCTTC. It yields the protein CASSLGTSGRVNEQFF.

In its sample, this clonotype was seen a few times. V is TRBV12-3 or TRBV12-4 and J is TRBJ2-7; TRBD1 matches at 7 bases. The J segment lost 4 bases and the V segment lost 5 bases, leaving 5 bases of the junction unmatched. The CDR3 extends over 13 amino acids. The CDR3 reads CASSRTGIYEQYF. The CDR3 DNA reads as TGTGCCAGCAGTCGGACAGGCATTTACGAGCAGTACTTC.

This clonotype has just a few counts. The junction departs from germline at one end; a sequencing error may be responsible. The gene calls are TRBV7-9 and TRBJ1-2, with a possible D match to TRBD1 (5 bases). Germline V gene data show CDR1 as SEHNR and CDR2 as FQNEAQ (reference sequence). The CDR3 contains 14 residues. The CDR3 bases are TGTGCCACCAGCAGAGGGGCCTTACGGTATGGCTACACCTTC. It specifies CATSRGALRYGYTF.

This clonotype was recorded at least ten times. The V gene is TRBV2, the J gene TRBJ2-7; no definite D call. The CDR3 has 13 amino acids. In germline, CDR1 is SNHLY, CDR2 FYNNEI. Trimming removed 6 bases from V and 7 bases from J, with 16 bases in between. CDR3: CASRTLLIQEQYF. The DNA for the CDR3 is TGTGCCAGCAGGACCCTACTGATTCAGGAGCAGTACTTC.

In its sample, this clonotype was seen a few times. The chain links TRBV28 to TRBJ1-5, with TRBD1 matching over 7 bases. After removal of 2 bases from V and 0 bases from J, the junction contained 4 bases not matched to a gene. CDR1 and CDR2 from the germline V gene are MDHEN and SYDVKM. This CDR3 has 16 residues. CDR3 coding DNA: TGTGCCAGCAGTTTAGAGACAGGGTATAGCAATCAGCCCCAGCATTTT. Protein: CASSLETGYSNQPQHF. The variable domain in full, completed from reference TRBV28 and TRBJ1-5, reads DVKVTQSSRYLVKRTGEKVFLECVQDMDHENMFWYRQDPGLGLRLIYFSYDVKMKEKGDIPEGYSVSREKKERFSLILESASTNQTSMYLCASSLETGYSNQPQHFGDGTRLSIL.

A few counts support this clonotype. The chain uses TRBV27 and TRBJ1-4, with D uncertain. The germline V gene has CDR1 MNHEY and CDR2 SMNVEV (reference sequence). The V end lost 9 bases, the J end lost 0 bases, and 17 bases lay between the germline ends. The CDR3 consists of 16 residues. In DNA form, the CDR3 reads TGTGCCAGTAAAAACGGTGGGGTGGCAACTAATGAAAAACTGTTTTTT. This codes for CASKNGGVATNEKLFF.

The chain couples TRBV5-5 to TRBJ2-7, with 11 nucleotides matching TRBD2. Trimming took 1 base from V and 0 from J; bases not matched to a gene: 6. CDR1 SGHKS and CDR2 YYEKEE come from the germline V gene (reference sequence). The CDR3 covers 17 residues. The CDR3 reads CASSLLLAGVLSYEQYF. The CDR3 DNA is TGTGCCAGCAGCTTGCTACTAGCGGGAGTCCTCTCCTACGAGCAGTACTTC.

Ten or more counts support this clonotype. The chain links TRBV5-1 to TRBJ2-7, with unresolved D. The V end was cut by 4 bases, the J end by 6 bases, with 14 bases between. Germline V gene sequence: CDR1 SGHRS, CDR2 YFSETQ. This CDR3 has 13 amino acids. CDR3 amino acids: CASSPTIKGEQYF. CDR3 DNA sequence: TGCGCCAGCAGCCCCACCATAAAGGGCGAGCAGTACTTC.

In this sample, this clonotype turned up a few times. The CDR3 DNA follows: TGCAGTGCTAGAGATCTCGGTACCCACCTCGGAAACACCATATATTTT. Residues: CSARDLGTHLGNTIYF. The chain combines TRBV20-1 with TRBJ1-3; no definite D call. The CDR3 sequence is 16 residues long. The V end was cut by 0 bases, the J end by 4 bases, with 16 bases between. Per the germline V gene, CDR1 is DFQATT and CDR2 is SNEGSKA (reference sequence).

In this sample, this clonotype turned up a few times. V gene TRBV3-1 combines with J gene TRBJ2-5, with TRBD2 identical over 14 bases. Germline CDR1 and CDR2: LGHDT and YNNKEL (reference sequence). The CDR3 is made up of 16 amino acids. Trimming removed 8 bases from V and 5 bases from J; junction bases left unmatched: 10. CDR3 sequence reads: CASERGTSGRWETQYF. The CDR3 DNA sequence: TGTGCCAGCGAACGGGGGACTAGCGGGAGATGGGAGACCCAGTACTTC.

This clonotype was picked up many times. CDR3 residues: CASSALKGTYEGEKLFF. CDR3 nucleotide sequence: TGTGCCAGCAGCGCTCTAAAGGGGACATACGAAGGAGAAAAACTGTTTTTT. The chain joins TRBV2 to TRBJ1-4, with D possibly being TRBD1 (6 bases). CDR3 length equals 17 residues. In germline, CDR1 is SNHLY, CDR2 FYNNEI. The ends were cut back, 6 bases at V and 8 bases at J, with 25 bases in the middle.

This clonotype was seen more than once but under ten times. A junction boundary mismatches the germline segment, possibly from a read error. The CDR3 sequence: CASSPGQGASYGQYF. The CDR3 bases are TGTGCCAGCAGCCCGGGACAGGGGGCATCCTACGGGCAGTACTTC. The chain combines TRBV5-6 with TRBJ2-7; 12 nucleotides align to TRBD1. From germline, CDR1 is SGHDT and CDR2 YYEEEE. The CDR3 totals 15 residues.

This clonotype was counted many times. V usage is TRBV6-1 and J usage is TRBJ2-7; 7 positions agree with TRBD1. Per germline, CDR1 MNHNS and CDR2 SASEGT. The CDR3 has 12 residues. The trim removed 4 bases at V and 10 bases at J, leaving 7 bases unmatched. CDR3 amino acids: CASSARQGPQYF. DNA of the CDR3: TGTGCCAGCAGTGCCCGACAGGGCCCACAGTACTTC.

Ten or more counts support this clonotype. The genes are TRBV11-2 and TRBJ2-3; 8 nucleotides align to TRBD1. The V segment lost 1 base and the J segment 0 bases; nucleotides outside the gene matches: 3. CDR3 length: 16 amino acids. CDR1 and CDR2 (germline): SGHAT, FQNNGV. CDR3 in amino acids: CASSLGTGHSTDTQYF. Here the CDR3 DNA reads TGTGCCAGCAGCTTAGGGACAGGGCATAGCACAGATACGCAGTATTTT.

The CDR3 nucleotides are TGTGCCAGCAGTCCGGCAATGGACAGGGCTGATCAAGCTTTCTTT. This encodes CASSPAMDRADQAFF. The chain carries TRBV6-1 and TRBJ1-1; 8 bases line up with TRBD1. J gave up 9 bases and V 5 bases, and 14 bases lay outside the gene matches. Germline assignment: CDR1 MNHNS and CDR2 SASEGT. The CDR3 totals 15 residues.

This clonotype was observed at least ten times. The CDR3 sequence is CASSELGQGNTGELFF. CDR3 nucleotides: TGTGCCAGCAGTGAACTAGGACAGGGGAACACCGGGGAGCTGTTTTTT. The rearrangement uses TRBV2 and TRBJ2-2; 8 bases are a match to TRBD1. Germline trimming cut 2 bases from V and 1 base from J; bases unmatched to any gene: 3. The CDR3 runs 16 residues. Germline V gene lookup returns CDR1 SNHLY and CDR2 FYNNEI.

This clonotype came up many times. The rearrangement uses TRBV11-2 and TRBJ2-5; TRBD1 matches at 7 bases. Trimming took 5 bases from V and 4 from J; bases not matched to a gene: 4. The CDR3 is made up of 13 amino acids. Germline V gives CDR1 SGHAT, CDR2 FQNNGV. The CDR3 sequence is CASSNRQGETQYF. The DNA of the CDR3 is TGTGCCAGCAGCAACCGACAGGGAGAGACCCAGTACTTC.

The CDR3 coding sequence is TGTGCCAGCAGTTTATTAGGGGTAGGGAAATACAATGAGCAGTTCTTC. Its translation is CASSLLGVGKYNEQFF. The V and J genes are TRBV6-5 and TRBJ2-1; D may be TRBD1 (5 bases). V was clipped by 4 bases and J by 4 bases, with 17 bases between them. The CDR3 covers 16 residues. Germline CDR1 MNHEY, CDR2 SVGAGI.

The chain links TRBV28 to TRBJ2-3, with TRBD2 identical over 7 bases. The CDR3 spans 17 residues. After removal of 4 bases from V and 3 bases from J, the junction contained 13 bases not matched to a gene. CDR1 MDHEN and CDR2 SYDVKM come from the germline V gene. In DNA form, the CDR3 reads TGTGCCAGCAGTTCACCGCGGGCGGGAGCGGGAACAGATACGCAGTATTTT. This translates into CASSSPRAGAGTDTQYF.

This clonotype has ten or more counts. This chain connects TRBV28 to TRBJ1-2, with TRBD1 as a possible D gene (5 bases). Germline CDR1 reads MDHEN; CDR2 reads SYDVKM. V lost 2 bases, J lost 5 bases, and 15 bases lay in between. The CDR3 contains 15 residues. The CDR3 spells CASSLGGGKKYGYTF. CDR3 coding DNA: TGTGCCAGCAGTTTAGGCGGGGGGAAAAAATATGGCTACACCTTC.

CDR3 loop: CSVEDLANLETQYF. DNA for the CDR3: TGCAGCGTTGAAGATCTAGCGAATCTAGAGACCCAGTACTTC. This sequence joins TRBV29-1 and TRBJ2-5; D may be TRBD2 (6 bases). The CDR3 contains 14 residues. Trimming took off 0 bases at V and 4 bases at J, with 12 bases between the two ends. Germline V gives CDR1 SQVTM, CDR2 ANQGSEA.

This clonotype was recorded at least ten times. The rearrangement links TRBV7-9 to TRBJ2-7; perhaps D is TRBD1 or TRBD2 (5 bases each). The V gene lost 4 bases and the J gene lost 0 bases, with 10 bases spanning the gap. Germline CDR1 reads SEHNR; CDR2 reads FQNEAQ (reference sequence). The CDR3 spans 14 residues. CDR3 region: CASSSFGASYEQYF. CDR3 DNA: TGTGCCAGCAGCTCCTTCGGGGCCTCCTACGAGCAGTACTTC.

This clonotype was observed many times. The chain carries TRBV28 and TRBJ2-7; 7 bases align to TRBD2. V dropped 8 bases and J dropped 2; count of bases not matched to a gene: 9. Germline-derived CDR1 and CDR2 are MDHEN and SYDVKM. The CDR3 runs to 14 residues. The CDR3 DNA reads TGTGCCAGCCTGGGGAGGGAGGACGCCTACGAGCAGTACTTC. Amino acid sequence: CASLGREDAYEQYF.

The chain couples TRBV28 to TRBJ1-4, with TRBD1 identical over 7 bases. V trimming: 5 bases; J trimming: 16 bases; junction bases outside the gene matches: 16. The CDR3 sequence is 14 residues long. CDR1 is MDHEN, CDR2 SYDVKM, per germline. CDR3 protein: CASSPDRTNWCPFF. The CDR3 nucleotides read TGTGCCAGCAGTCCGGACAGGACAAACTGGTGCCCGTTTTTT.

This clonotype appeared a few times. The chain links TRBV7-9 to TRBJ2-2; TRBD2 aligns across 8 bases. The CDR3 length is 13 residues. J gave up 8 bases and V 3 bases, and 2 bases lay outside the gene matches. Germline values: CDR1 SEHNR, CDR2 FQNEAQ (reference sequence). DNA for the CDR3: TGTGCCAGCAGCTTGGCGGGGGGAGGGGAGCTGTTTTTT. Its translation is CASSLAGGGELFF.

This clonotype was detected ten times or more. This chain links TRBV6-1 with TRBJ1-6; D is undetermined. Germline values: CDR1 MNHNS, CDR2 SASEGT. V lost 6 bases to trimming and J lost 0 bases, with 15 bases between them. The CDR3 runs 17 residues. The CDR3 reads CASSNGYKGSYNSPLHF. DNA of the CDR3: TGTGCCAGCAGCAATGGGTATAAAGGCTCCTATAATTCACCCCTCCACTTT.

This chain links TRBV6-1 with TRBJ2-1; TRBD1 or TRBD2 may be the D gene (5 bases each). The germline gives CDR1 MNHNS, CDR2 SASEGT. The CDR3 sequence is 16 residues long. V was trimmed by 3 bases and J by 3 bases, leaving 15 bases between them. The CDR3 DNA follows: TGTGCCAGCAGTGATGGGACCCTAAAATTCTACAATGAGCAGTTCTTC. Amino acid sequence: CASSDGTLKFYNEQFF.

This clonotype was seen repeatedly, ten times or more. This chain links TRBV4-1 with TRBJ2-7; 8 positions match TRBD2. The V gene end was trimmed by 8 bases and the J gene end by 2 bases; junction bases not matched to a gene: 11. The CDR3 is 15 residues long. Germline V gene lookup returns CDR1 MGHRA and CDR2 YSYEKL. CDR3 in DNA: TGCGCCAGCCTACCCTATAGCGGGAAGACCTACGAGCAGTACTTC. This codes for CASLPYSGKTYEQYF.

This clonotype was picked up many times. The rearrangement joins TRBV11-3 to TRBJ2-2; possible D gene TRBD1, 6 bases. The CDR3 is 14 residues long. Germline CDR1 is SGHNT and CDR2 is YENEEA. V shed 2 bases and J shed 7 bases, with 11 bases lying between them. CDR3 in amino acids: CASSLQGMVGELFF. The CDR3 coding sequence is TGTGCCAGCAGCTTACAGGGGATGGTCGGGGAGCTGTTTTTT. The full variable domain, in which reference TRBV11-3 and TRBJ2-2 provide the parts outside the CDR3, is EAGVVQSPRYKIIEKKQPVAFWCNPISGHNTLYWYLQNLGQGPELLIRYENEEAVDDSQLPKDRFSAERLKGVDSTLKIQPAELGDSAVYLCASSLQGMVGELFFGEGSRLTVL.

This clonotype was counted ten times or more. The J gene is TRBJ2-3, the V gene TRBV18; 7 nucleotides line up with TRBD2. CDR3 size: 14 residues. V trimming: 3 bases; J trimming: 5 bases; junction bases outside the gene matches: 5. Looked up from germline, CDR1 is KGHSH and CDR2 is LQKENI. The CDR3 region has the DNA TGTGCCAGCTCACCGCCTGCTAGCGGAGATACGCAGTATTTT. Amino acid sequence: CASSPPASGDTQYF.